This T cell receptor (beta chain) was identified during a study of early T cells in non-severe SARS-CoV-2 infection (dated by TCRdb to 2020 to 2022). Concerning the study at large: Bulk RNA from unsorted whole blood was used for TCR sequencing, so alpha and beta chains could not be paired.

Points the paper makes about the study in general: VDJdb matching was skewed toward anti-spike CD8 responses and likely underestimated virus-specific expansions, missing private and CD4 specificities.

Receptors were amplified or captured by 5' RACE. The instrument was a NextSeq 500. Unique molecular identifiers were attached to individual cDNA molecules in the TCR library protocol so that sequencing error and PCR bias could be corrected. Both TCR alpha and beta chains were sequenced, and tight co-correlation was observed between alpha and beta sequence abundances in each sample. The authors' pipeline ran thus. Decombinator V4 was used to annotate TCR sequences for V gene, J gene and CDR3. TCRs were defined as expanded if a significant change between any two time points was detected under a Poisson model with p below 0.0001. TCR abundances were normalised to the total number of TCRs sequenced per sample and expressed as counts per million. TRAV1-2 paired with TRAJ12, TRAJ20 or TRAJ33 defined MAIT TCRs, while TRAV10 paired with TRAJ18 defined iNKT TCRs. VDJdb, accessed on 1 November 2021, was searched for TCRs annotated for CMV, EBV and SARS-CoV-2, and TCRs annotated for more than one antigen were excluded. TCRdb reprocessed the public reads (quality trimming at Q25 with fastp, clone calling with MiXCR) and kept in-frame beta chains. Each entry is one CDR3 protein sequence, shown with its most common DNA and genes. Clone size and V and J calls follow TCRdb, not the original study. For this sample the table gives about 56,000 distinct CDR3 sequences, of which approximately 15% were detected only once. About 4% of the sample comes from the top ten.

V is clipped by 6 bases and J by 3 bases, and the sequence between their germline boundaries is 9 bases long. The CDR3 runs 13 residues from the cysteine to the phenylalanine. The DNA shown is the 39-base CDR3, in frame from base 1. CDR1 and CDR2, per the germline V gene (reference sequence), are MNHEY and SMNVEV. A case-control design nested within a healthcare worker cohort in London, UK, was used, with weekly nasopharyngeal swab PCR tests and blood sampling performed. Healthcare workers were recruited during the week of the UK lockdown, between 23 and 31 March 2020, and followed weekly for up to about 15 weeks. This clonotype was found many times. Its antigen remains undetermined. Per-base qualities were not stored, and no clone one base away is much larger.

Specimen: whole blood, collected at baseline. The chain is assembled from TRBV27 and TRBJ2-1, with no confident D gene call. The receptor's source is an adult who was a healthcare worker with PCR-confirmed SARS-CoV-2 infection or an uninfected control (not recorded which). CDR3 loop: CASSGRIYNEQFF. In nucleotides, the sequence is TGTGCCAGCAGCGGACGGATCTACAATGAGCAGTTCTTC.